This TCR beta chain comes out of a study of blood T cell repertoires in COVID-19. The protocol was immunoSEQ multiplex PCR, while the TCRdb copy is restricted to in-frame clones and leaves out a portion. The sample holds some 370,000 clones, approximately 89% seen once. Germline-derived CDR1 and CDR2 are KGHSH and LQKENI. CDR3 length equals 15 residues. The V and J ends lost 4 bases and 4 bases respectively, with 16 bases between them. Material: peripheral blood. The receptor was derived from a woman aged 30 to 39 with COVID-19, enrolled during active disease. The chain couples TRBV18 to TRBJ1-2, with a tentative D call TRBD1 (6 bases). DNA of the CDR3: TGTGCCAGCTCACGTCTCTCACAGGGTTCCTATGGCTACACCTTC. Protein sequence: CASSRLSQGSYGYTF.